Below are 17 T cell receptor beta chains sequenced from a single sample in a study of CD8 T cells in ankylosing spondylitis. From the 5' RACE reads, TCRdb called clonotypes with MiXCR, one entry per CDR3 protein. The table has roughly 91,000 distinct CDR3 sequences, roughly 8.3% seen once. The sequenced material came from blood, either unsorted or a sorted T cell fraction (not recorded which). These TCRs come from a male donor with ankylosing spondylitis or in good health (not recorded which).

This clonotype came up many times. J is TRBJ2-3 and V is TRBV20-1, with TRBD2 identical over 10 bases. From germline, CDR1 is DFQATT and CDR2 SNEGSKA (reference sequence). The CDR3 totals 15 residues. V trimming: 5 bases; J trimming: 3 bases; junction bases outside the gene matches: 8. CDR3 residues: CSAVPWTSGTDTQYF. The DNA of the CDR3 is TGCAGTGCTGTTCCATGGACTAGCGGAACAGATACGCAGTATTTT.

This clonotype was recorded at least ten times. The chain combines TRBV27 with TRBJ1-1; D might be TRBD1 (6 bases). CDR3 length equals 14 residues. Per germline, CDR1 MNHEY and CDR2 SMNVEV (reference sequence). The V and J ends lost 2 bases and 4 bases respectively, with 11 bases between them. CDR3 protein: CASSLIGGRTEAFF. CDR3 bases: TGTGCCAGCAGTTTAATAGGGGGGCGCACTGAAGCTTTCTTT.

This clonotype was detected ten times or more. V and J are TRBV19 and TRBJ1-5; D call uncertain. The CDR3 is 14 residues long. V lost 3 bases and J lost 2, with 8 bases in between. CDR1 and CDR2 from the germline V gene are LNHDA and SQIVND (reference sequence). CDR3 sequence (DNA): TGTGCCAGTAGTATTGGTGTTGGCAATCAGCCCCAGCATTTT. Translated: CASSIGVGNQPQHF.

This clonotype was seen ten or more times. The CDR3 region has the DNA TGTGCCAGCAGCCTGGACTTCGCGAACACCGGGGAGCTGTTTTTT. It is translated as CASSLDFANTGELFF. The gene calls are TRBV3-1 and TRBJ2-2; maybe TRBD2 (5 bases). Trimming removed 4 bases at V and 0 bases at J, with 9 bases between. CDR1 and CDR2 from the germline V gene are LGHDT and YNNKEL (reference sequence). CDR3 length: 15 amino acids.

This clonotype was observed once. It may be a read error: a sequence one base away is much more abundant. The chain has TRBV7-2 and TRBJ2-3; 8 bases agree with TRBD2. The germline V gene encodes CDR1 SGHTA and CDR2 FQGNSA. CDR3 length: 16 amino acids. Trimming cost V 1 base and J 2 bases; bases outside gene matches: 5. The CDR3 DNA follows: TGTGCCAGCAGCTTAGTGGCGGGAGGAGACACAGATACGCAGTATTTT. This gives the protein CASSLVAGGDTDTQYF.

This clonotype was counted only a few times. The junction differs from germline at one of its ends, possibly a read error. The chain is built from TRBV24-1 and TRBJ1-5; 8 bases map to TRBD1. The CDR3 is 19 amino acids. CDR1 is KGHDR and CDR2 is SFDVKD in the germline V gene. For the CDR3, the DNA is TGTGCCGCCAGTGATTTCCTGGCGGCCAGGACAGGGAGAAATCAGCCCCAGCATTTT. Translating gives CAASDFLAARTGRNQPQHF.

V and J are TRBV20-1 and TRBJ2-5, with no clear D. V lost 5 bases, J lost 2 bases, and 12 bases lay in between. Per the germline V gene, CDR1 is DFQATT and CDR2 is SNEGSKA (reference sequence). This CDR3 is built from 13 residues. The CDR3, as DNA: TGCAGTGCTGTAGGAACAGCTCAAGAGACCCAGTACTTC. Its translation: CSAVGTAQETQYF.

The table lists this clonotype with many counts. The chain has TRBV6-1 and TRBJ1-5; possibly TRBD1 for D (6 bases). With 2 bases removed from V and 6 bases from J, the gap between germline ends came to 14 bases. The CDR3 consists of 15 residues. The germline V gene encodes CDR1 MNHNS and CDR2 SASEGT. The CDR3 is CASSENTGKFQPQHF. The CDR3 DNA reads TGTGCCAGCAGTGAAAATACAGGGAAATTTCAGCCCCAGCATTTT.

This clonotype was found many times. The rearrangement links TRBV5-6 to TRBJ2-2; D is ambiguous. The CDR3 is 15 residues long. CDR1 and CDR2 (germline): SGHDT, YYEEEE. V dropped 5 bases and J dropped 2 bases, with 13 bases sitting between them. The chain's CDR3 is CASRIDVGNTGELFF. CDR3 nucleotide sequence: TGTGCCAGCAGAATCGATGTAGGCAACACCGGGGAGCTGTTTTTT.

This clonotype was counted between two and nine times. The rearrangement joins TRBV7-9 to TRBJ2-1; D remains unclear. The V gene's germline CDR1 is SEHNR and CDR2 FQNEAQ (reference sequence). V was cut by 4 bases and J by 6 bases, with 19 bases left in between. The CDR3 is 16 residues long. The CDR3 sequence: CASSSPWLTPFNEQFF. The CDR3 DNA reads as TGTGCCAGCAGCTCGCCCTGGCTCACACCGTTCAATGAGCAGTTCTTC.

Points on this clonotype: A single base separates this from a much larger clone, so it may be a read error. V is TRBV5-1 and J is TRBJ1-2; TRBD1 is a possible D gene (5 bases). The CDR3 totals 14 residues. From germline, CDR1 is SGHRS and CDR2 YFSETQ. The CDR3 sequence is CVSSPGGGGDGYTF. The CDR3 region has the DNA TGCGTCAGCAGCCCGGGAGGCGGGGGAGATGGCTACACCTTC. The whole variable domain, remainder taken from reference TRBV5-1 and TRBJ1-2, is KAGVTQTPRYLIKTRGQQVTLSCSPISGHRSVSWYQQTPGQGLQFLFEYFSETQRNKGNFPGRFSGRQFSNSRSEMNVSTLELGDSALYLCVSSPGGGGDGYTFGSGTRLTVV.

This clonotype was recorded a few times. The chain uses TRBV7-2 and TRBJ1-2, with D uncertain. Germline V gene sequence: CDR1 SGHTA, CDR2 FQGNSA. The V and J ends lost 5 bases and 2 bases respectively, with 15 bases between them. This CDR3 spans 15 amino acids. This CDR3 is CASSTRQNANYGYTF. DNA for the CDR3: TGTGCCAGCAGCACGCGTCAGAATGCGAACTATGGCTACACCTTC. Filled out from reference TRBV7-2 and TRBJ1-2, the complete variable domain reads GAGVSQSPSNKVTEKGKDVELRCDPISGHTALYWYRQSLGQGLEFLIYFQGNSAPDKSGLPSDRFSAERTGGSVSTLTIQRTQQEDSAVYLCASSTRQNANYGYTFGSGTRLTVV.

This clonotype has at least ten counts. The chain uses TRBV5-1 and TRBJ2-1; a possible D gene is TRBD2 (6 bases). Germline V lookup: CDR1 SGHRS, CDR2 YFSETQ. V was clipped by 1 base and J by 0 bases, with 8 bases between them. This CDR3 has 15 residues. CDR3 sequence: CASSLWRGSYNEQFF. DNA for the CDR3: TGCGCCAGCAGCTTGTGGAGGGGCTCCTACAATGAGCAGTTCTTC.

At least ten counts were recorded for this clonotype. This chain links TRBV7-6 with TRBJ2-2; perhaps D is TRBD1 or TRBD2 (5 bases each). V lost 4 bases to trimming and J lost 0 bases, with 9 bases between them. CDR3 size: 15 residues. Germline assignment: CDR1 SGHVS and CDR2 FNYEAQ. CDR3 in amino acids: CASSSGPTNTGELFF. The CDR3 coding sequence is TGTGCCAGCAGCTCGGGACCAACGAACACCGGGGAGCTGTTTTTT.

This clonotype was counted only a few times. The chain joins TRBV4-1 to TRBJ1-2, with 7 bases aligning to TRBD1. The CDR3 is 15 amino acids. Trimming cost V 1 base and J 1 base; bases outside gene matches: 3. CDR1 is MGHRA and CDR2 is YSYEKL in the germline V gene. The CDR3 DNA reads TGCGCCAGCAGCCAAGGTGGACAGGTTAACTATGGCTACACCTTC. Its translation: CASSQGGQVNYGYTF.

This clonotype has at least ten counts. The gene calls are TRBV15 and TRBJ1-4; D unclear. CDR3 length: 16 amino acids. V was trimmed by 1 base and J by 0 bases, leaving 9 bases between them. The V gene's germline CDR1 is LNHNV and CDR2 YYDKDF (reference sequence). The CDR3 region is CATSRVVRATNEKLFF. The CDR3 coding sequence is TGTGCCACCAGCAGAGTAGTAAGAGCAACTAATGAAAAACTGTTTTTT.

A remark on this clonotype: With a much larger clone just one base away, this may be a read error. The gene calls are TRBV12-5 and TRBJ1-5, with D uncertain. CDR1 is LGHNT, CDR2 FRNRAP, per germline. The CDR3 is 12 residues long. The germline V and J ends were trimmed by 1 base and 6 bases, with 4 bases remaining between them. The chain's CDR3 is CASGLGGQPQHF. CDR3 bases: TGTGCTAGTGGTTTGGGAGGTCAGCCCCAGCATTTT.